This T cell receptor (beta chain) was retrieved from a study of shared clonotypes between healthy human individuals. Study outcomes and limitations: Shared clonotypes across all four donors exceeded non-shared ones in generation probability.

For this clone: What it recognizes is unknown.

Germline CDR1 reads SGDLS; CDR2 reads YYNGEE. The junction had 23 bases not matched to a gene; V was cut back by 0 bases and J by 1 base. This CDR3 spans 22 amino acids. TCRdb's copy holds only in-frame clones and misses some; the assay was immunoSEQ multiplex PCR. The table includes fewer than 3 million clones, about nine tenths detected once. Healthy and HIV-negative, the adult donors had no recent acute infections or vaccinations. The sequenced material came from naive CD4+ T cells from PBMCs. Indicated subset: CD45RA+ positively selected. The origin of this receptor is a man younger than 35 in good health. Some clones in this sample may be carry-over from other donors' samples. The V gene is TRBV9, the J gene TRBJ2-3, with 7 positions matching TRBD2. The DNA of the CDR3 is TGTGCCAGCAGCGTAGATGGGCGAGTCTTAGCGGGCCCCGGTGTGGGCACAGATACGCAGTATTTT. Amino acids: CASSVDGRVLAGPGVGTDTQYF. The full variable domain, its missing parts supplied by reference TRBV9 and TRBJ2-3, is DSGVTQTPKHLITATGQRVTLRCSPRSGDLSVYWYQQSLDQGLQFLIQYYNGEERAKGNILERFSAQQFPDLHSELNLSSLELGDSALYFCASSVDGRVLAGPGVGTDTQYFGPGTRLTVL.